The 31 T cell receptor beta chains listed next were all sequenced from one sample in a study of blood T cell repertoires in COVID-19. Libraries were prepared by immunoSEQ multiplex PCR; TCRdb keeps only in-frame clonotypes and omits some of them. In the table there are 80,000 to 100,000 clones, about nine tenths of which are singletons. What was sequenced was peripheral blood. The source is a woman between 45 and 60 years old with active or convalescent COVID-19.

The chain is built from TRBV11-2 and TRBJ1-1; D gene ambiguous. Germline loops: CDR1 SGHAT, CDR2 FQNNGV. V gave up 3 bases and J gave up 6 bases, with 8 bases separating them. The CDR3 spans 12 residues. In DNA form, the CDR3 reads TGTGCCAGCAGCTTGTTGCGGTCTGAAGCTTTCTTT. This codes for CASSLLRSEAFF.

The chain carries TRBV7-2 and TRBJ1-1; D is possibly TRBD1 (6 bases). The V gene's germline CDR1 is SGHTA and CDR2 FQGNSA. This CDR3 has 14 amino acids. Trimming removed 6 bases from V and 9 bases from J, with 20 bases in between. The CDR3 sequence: CASRLGPTRGKAFF. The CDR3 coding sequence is TGTGCCAGCAGACTCGGGCCAACCAGGGGAAAAGCTTTCTTT.

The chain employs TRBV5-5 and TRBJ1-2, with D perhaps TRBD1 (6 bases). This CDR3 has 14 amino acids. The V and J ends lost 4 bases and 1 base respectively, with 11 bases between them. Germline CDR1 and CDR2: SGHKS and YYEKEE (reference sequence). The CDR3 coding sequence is TGTGCCAGCAGCCCGGGAGGGGGTAACTATGGCTACACCTTC. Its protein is CASSPGGGNYGYTF.

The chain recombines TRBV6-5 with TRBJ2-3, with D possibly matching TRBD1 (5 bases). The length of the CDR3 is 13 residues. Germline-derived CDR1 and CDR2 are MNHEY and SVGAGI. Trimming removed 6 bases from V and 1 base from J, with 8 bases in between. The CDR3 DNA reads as TGTGCCAGCAGGAGACAGCGCACAGATACGCAGTATTTT. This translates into CASRRQRTDTQYF.

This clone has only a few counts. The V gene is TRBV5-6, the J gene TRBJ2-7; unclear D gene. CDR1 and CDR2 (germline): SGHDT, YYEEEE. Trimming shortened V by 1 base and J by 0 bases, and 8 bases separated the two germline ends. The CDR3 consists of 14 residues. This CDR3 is CASSLRWASYEQYF. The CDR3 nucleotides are TGTGCCAGCAGCTTGAGGTGGGCCTCCTACGAGCAGTACTTC.

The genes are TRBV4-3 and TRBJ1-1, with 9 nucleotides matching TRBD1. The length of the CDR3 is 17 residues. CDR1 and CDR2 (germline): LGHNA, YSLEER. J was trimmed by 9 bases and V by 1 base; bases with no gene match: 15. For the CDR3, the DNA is TGCGCCAGCAGCCAAGTTTGGGTCGGGACAGGGAGCCGGAAAGCTTTCTTT. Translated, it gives CASSQVWVGTGSRKAFF.

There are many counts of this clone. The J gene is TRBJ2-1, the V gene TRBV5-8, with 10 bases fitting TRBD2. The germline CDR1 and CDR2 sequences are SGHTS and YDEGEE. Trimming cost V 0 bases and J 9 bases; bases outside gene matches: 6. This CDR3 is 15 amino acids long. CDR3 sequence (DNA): TGTGCCAGCAGCTTGGCCTTGAGCGGGGGGGGTGAGCAGTTCTTC. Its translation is CASSLALSGGGEQFF.

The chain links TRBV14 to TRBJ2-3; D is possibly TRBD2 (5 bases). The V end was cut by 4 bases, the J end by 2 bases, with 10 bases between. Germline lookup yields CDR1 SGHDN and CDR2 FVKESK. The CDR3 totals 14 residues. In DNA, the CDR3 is TGTGCCAGCAGCCTTGGACTGACCACAGATACGCAGTATTTT. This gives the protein CASSLGLTTDTQYF.

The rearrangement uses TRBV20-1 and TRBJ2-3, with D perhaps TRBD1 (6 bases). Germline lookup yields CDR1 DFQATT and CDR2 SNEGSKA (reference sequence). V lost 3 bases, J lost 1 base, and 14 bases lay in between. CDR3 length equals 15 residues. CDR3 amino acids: CSASTSRGGTDTQYF. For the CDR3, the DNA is TGCAGTGCTAGTACATCCAGGGGTGGCACAGATACGCAGTATTTT.

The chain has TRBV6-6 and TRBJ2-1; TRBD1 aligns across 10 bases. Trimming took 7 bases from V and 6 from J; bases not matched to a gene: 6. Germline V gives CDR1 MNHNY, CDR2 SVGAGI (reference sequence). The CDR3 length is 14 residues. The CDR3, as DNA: TGTGCCAGCAACCGGGACAGGGGACCCAATGAGCAGTTCTTC. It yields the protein CASNRDRGPNEQFF.

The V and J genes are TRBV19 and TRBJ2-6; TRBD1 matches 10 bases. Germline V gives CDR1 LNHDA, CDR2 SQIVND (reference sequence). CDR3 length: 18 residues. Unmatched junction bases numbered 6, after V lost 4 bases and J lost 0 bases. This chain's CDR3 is CASSTTTGGLSGANVLTF. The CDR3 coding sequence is TGTGCCAGTAGTACTACGACAGGGGGCCTCTCTGGGGCCAACGTCCTGACTTTC.

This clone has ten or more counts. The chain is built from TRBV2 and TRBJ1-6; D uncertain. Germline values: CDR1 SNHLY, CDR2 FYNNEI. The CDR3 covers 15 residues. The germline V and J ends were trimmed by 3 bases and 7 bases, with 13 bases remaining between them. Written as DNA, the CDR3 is TGTGCCAGCAGTGAGAGGGTTCCAGGCAATTCACCCCTCCACTTT. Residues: CASSERVPGNSPLHF.

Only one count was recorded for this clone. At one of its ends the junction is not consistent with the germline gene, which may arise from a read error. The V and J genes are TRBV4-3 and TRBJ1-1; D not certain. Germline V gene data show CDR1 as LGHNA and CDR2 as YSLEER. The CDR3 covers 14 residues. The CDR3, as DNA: TGCGCCAGCAGCCAAGATACTTCGGCAGGCCGACCTGCTTTT. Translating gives CASSQDTSAGRPAF.

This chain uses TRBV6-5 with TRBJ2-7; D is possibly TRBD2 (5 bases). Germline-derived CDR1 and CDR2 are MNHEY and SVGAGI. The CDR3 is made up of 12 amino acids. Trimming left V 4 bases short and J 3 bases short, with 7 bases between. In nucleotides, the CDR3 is TGTGCCAGCAGTTCTCGGGGCTACGAGCAGTACTTC. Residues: CASSSRGYEQYF.

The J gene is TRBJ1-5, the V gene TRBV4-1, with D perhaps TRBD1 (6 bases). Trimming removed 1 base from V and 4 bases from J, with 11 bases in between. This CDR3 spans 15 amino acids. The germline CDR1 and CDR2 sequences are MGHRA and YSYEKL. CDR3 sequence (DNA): TGCGCCAGCAGCCAAGGGCAGGGGATGAATCAGCCCCAGCATTTT. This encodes CASSQGQGMNQPQHF.

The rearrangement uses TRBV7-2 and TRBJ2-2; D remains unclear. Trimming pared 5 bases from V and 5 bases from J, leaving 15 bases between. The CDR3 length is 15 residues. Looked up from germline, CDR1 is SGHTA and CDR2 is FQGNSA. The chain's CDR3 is CASSHNNERTGELFF. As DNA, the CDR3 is TGTGCCAGCAGCCACAACAACGAACGAACCGGGGAGCTGTTTTTT. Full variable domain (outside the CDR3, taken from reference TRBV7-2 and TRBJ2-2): GAGVSQSPSNKVTEKGKDVELRCDPISGHTALYWYRQSLGQGLEFLIYFQGNSAPDKSGLPSDRFSAERTGGSVSTLTIQRTQQEDSAVYLCASSHNNERTGELFFGEGSRLTVL.

The CDR3 spells CASRTTTGGGDTEAFF. The CDR3 nucleotides are TGCGCCAGCAGGACAACTACAGGGGGCGGGGACACTGAAGCTTTCTTT. V usage is TRBV10-2 and J usage is TRBJ1-1; 9 bases match TRBD1. Germline-derived CDR1 and CDR2 are WSHSY and SAAADI. The CDR3 loop spans 16 amino acids. J lost 3 bases, V lost 6 bases, and 11 bases had no gene match.

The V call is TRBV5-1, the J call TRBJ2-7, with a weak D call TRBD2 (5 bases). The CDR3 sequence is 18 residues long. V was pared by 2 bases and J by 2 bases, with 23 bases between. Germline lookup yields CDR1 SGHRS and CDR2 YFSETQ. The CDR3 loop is CASSLNNQEVLGTYEQYF. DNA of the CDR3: TGCGCCAGCAGCTTAAACAATCAGGAGGTGTTAGGGACCTACGAGCAGTACTTC. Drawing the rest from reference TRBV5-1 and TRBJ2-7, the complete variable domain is KAGVTQTPRYLIKTRGQQVTLSCSPISGHRSVSWYQQTPGQGLQFLFEYFSETQRNKGNFPGRFSGRQFSNSRSEMNVSTLELGDSALYLCASSLNNQEVLGTYEQYFGPGTRLTVT.

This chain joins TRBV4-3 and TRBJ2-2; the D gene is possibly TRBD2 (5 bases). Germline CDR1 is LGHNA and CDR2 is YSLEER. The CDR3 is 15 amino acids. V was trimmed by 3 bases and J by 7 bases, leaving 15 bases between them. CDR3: CASSQSEREIGELFF. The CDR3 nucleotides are TGCGCCAGCAGCCAGAGCGAGAGGGAGATCGGGGAGCTGTTTTTT.

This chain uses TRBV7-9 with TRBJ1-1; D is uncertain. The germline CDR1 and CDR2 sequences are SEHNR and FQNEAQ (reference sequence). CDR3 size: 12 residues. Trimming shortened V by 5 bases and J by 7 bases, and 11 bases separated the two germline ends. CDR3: CASSPYEVEAFF. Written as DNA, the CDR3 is TGTGCCAGCAGCCCCTACGAAGTTGAAGCTTTCTTT.

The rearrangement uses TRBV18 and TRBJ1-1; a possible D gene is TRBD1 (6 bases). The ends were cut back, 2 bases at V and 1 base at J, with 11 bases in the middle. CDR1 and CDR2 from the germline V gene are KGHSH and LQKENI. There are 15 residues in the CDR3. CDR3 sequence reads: CASSPGTGPNTEAFF. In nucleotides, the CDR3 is TGTGCCAGCTCACCAGGTACAGGGCCGAACACTGAAGCTTTCTTT.

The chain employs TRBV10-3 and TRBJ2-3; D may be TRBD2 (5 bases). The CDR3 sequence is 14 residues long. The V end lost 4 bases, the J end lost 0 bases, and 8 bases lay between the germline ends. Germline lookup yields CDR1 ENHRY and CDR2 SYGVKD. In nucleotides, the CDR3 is TGTGCCATCAGTGGTCGGACTAGCACAGATACGCAGTATTTT. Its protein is CAISGRTSTDTQYF.

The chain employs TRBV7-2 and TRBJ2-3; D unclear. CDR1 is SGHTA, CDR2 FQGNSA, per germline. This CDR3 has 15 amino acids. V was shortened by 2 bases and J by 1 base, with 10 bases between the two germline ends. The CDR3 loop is CASSLQALGTDTQYF. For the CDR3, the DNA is TGTGCCAGCAGCTTACAGGCGCTGGGCACAGATACGCAGTATTTT.

In DNA, the CDR3 is TGTGCCAGCAGCTTGAAGGGAGCGGGAACTGAAGCTTTCTTT. It encodes CASSLKGAGTEAFF. The rearrangement links TRBV7-9 to TRBJ1-1; D gene unclear. This CDR3 region has 14 residues. Between the trimmed V and J ends, which lost 3 bases and 5 bases, there was a span of 13 bases. CDR1 and CDR2 (germline): SEHNR, FQNEAQ (reference sequence).

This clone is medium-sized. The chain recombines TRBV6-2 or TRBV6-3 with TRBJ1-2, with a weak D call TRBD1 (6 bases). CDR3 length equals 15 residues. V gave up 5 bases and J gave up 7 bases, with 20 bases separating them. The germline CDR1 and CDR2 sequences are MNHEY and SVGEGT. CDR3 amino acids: CASSRLQGFKAGYTF. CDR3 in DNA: TGTGCCAGCAGTAGACTACAGGGTTTTAAAGCTGGCTACACCTTC.

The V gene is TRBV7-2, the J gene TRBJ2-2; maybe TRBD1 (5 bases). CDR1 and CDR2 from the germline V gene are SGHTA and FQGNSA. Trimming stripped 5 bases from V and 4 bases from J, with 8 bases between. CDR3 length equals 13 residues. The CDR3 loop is CASSGRVTGELFF. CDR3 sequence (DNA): TGTGCCAGCAGCGGCAGGGTCACCGGGGAGCTGTTTTTT. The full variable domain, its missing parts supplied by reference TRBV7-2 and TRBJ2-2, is GAGVSQSPSNKVTEKGKDVELRCDPISGHTALYWYRQSLGQGLEFLIYFQGNSAPDKSGLPSDRFSAERTGGSVSTLTIQRTQQEDSAVYLCASSGRVTGELFFGEGSRLTVL.

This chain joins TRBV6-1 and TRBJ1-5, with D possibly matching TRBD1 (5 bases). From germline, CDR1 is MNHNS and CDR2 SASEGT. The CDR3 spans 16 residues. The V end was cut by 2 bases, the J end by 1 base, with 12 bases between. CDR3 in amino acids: CASSEIWGESNQPQHF. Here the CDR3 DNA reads TGTGCCAGCAGTGAAATTTGGGGGGAGAGCAATCAGCCCCAGCATTTT.

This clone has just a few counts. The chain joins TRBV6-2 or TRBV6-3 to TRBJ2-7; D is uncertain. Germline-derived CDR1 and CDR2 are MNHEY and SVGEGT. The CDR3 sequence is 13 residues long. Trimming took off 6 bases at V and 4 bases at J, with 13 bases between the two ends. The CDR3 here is CASSPGQRYEQYF. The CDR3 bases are TGTGCCAGCAGCCCCGGCCAGCGTTACGAGCAGTACTTC.

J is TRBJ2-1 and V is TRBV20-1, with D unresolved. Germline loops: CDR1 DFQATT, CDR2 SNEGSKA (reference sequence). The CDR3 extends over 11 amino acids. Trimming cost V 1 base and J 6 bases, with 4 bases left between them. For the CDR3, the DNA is TGCAGTGCTAGAGCTCTCAATGAGCAGTTCTTC. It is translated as CSARALNEQFF.

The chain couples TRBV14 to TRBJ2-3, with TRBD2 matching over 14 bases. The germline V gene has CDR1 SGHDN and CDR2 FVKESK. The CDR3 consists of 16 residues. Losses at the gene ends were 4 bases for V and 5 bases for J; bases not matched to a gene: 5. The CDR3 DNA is TGTGCCAGCAGCCCTCCCGGGACTAGCGGGGGAGATACGCAGTATTTT. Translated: CASSPPGTSGGDTQYF.

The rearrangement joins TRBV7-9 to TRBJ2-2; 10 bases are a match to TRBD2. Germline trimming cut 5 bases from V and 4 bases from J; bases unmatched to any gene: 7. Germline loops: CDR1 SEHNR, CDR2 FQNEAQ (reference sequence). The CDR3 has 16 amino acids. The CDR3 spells CASSPTERGGTGELFF. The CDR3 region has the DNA TGTGCCAGCAGCCCAACCGAGCGGGGGGGCACCGGGGAGCTGTTTTTT.